This paragraph covers one T cell receptor beta chain sequence. The target antigen is unknown. The data are from a study of cytomegalovirus exposure and HLA in healthy donors. The PCR employed 60 Vbeta primers together with 13 Jbeta primers. The table came from immunoSEQ multiplex PCR; TCRdb's copy has only in-frame clones and leaves some out. The sample shows about 64,000 clones, under 85% of them seen only once. V was clipped by 1 base and J by 3 bases, with 6 bases between them. The germline V gene has CDR1 MNHEY and CDR2 SMNVEV (reference sequence). This CDR3 region has 14 residues. Broader study findings: Prior analysis indicated that the majority of TCR beta V segments exhibited productivity approximately 90% or approximately 30% of the time.

The sequence was collected from a male donor in good health and CMV-seropositive. The gene calls are TRBV27 and TRBJ2-2; possibly TRBD1 for D (6 bases). Specimen: PBMCs. The CDR3: CASSLWTDTGELFF. The CDR3 region has the DNA TGTGCCAGCAGTTTATGGACAGACACCGGGGAGCTGTTTTTT.